Below are 2 T cell receptor beta chains sequenced from a single sample in a study of cytomegalovirus exposure and HLA in healthy donors. This PCR relied on a set of 60 Vbeta primers and 13 Jbeta primers. Using immunoSEQ multiplex PCR, the repertoire was profiled, and TCRdb retains in-frame clones only, with some absent. The profile shows approximately 79,000 clones, under 85% of them singletons. Specimen: PBMCs. The receptors were sampled from a boy under 18 in good health and CMV-seronegative.

The J gene is TRBJ2-6, the V gene TRBV7-2; TRBD1 might be the D (5 bases). Germline CDR1 reads SGHTA; CDR2 reads FQGNSA. This CDR3 has 14 amino acids. V was cut by 3 bases and J by 5 bases, with 8 bases left in between. The CDR3 region is CASSFQGRANVLTF. CDR3 sequence (DNA): TGTGCCAGCAGCTTTCAGGGAAGGGCCAACGTCCTGACTTTC.

This chain links TRBV29-1 with TRBJ2-6; 8 positions agree with TRBD1. CDR1 SQVTM and CDR2 ANQGSEA come from the germline V gene. CDR3 length: 15 residues. After removal of 6 bases from V and 4 bases from J, the junction contained 8 bases not matched to a gene. The CDR3 DNA is TGCAGCGTCCCTCAGGGGGCGTTCGGGGCCAACGTCCTGACTTTC. Translation: CSVPQGAFGANVLTF. Full variable domain (outside the CDR3, taken from reference TRBV29-1 and TRBJ2-6): SAVISQKPSRDICQRGTSLTIQCQVDSQVTMMFWYRQQPGQSLTLIATANQGSEATYESGFVIDKFPISRPNLTFSTLTVSNMSPEDSSIYLCSVPQGAFGANVLTFGAGSRLTVL.